The clone carrying this TCR beta chain was seen many times. Its specificity is unknown. These data originate in a study of T cells after yellow fever vaccination. Study-wide findings and caveats: It was the secondary response that reached its peak faster, day 5 versus 15, but it was weaker. From the bulk population, abundant clonotypes could contaminate and appear within FACS-sorted repertoires.

In germline, CDR1 is KGHDR, CDR2 SFDVKD. The CDR3 totals 15 residues. V was cut by 5 bases and J by 5 bases, with 16 bases left in between. Production of TCR cDNA was by 5'RACE template switching, which also added a universal primer site and UMIs. A single record per CDR3 protein comes from TCRdb applying MiXCR to the 5' RACE reads. Seen here are approximately 110,000 distinct CDR3 sequences, more than 6.5% observed once, and the top ten hold around 2.6%. This sequence joins TRBV24-1 and TRBJ2-3; D gene uncertain. The sequences come from CD4+ T cells sorted from PBMCs, collected about 10 days after the first yellow fever vaccination. This TCR was recovered from a man younger than 30 who received the YFV17D yellow fever vaccine. CDR3 residues: CATSAPRGVGDTQYF. The CDR3, as DNA: TGTGCCACCAGTGCCCCACGAGGAGTGGGAGATACGCAGTATTTT.